A single sample gave rise to the 18 T cell receptor beta chains below, sequenced in a study of PD-1 blockade in classical Hodgkin lymphoma (dated by TCRdb to the early 2020s). The time point label, read with the paper, signifies: cycle 1 day 1 (C1D1), immediately before nivolumab initiation. All trial patients had relapsed after autologous stem cell transplantation, with cohorts A, B and C differing in prior brentuximab vedotin exposure. Libraries came from the immunoSEQ multiplex PCR assay. TCRdb holds this immuneACCESS table with in-frame rearrangements only. Some clones are missing; in checked studies, unresolved V genes explain under half, and the rest has no known cause. In this sample the table shows 46,000 or so clones, around 66% of which occur a single time. The ten top clones hold 11% of the sample. The sample in question was peripheral blood mononuclear cells (PBMCs), obtained at baseline. The receptors were sampled from a human donor with classical Hodgkin lymphoma.

V and J are TRBV21-1 and TRBJ2-7; the tabulated D call, TRBD1, remains unverified against the DNA. TRBV21-1 is reported as a pseudogene. The CDR3 extends over 14 amino acids. The CDR3, as DNA: TGTGCCAGCTTCCGAGGGGACAGGGTCTACGAGCAGTACTTC. Translated: CASFRGDRVYEQYF.

This clone was recorded a few times. This sequence joins TRBV7-9 and TRBJ1-1; D gene uncertain. CDR1 and CDR2 from the germline V gene are SEHNR and FQNEAQ (reference sequence). V was shortened by 5 bases and J by 8 bases, with 18 bases between the two germline ends. The CDR3 runs to 14 residues. This CDR3 reads CASSTPLGNEEAFF. CDR3 in DNA: TGTGCCAGCAGCACCCCTTTGGGGAATGAGGAAGCTTTCTTT.

The chain uses TRBV10-2 and TRBJ1-2; D gene uncertain. V lost 4 bases, J lost 4 bases, and 16 bases lay in between. Germline-derived CDR1 and CDR2 are WSHSY and SAAADI. The CDR3 extends over 15 amino acids. CDR3 residues: CASSGRTDGVYGYTF. CDR3 DNA: TGCGCCAGCAGTGGAAGGACGGACGGTGTCTATGGCTACACCTTC.

The chain combines TRBV11-2 with TRBJ1-1, with D perhaps TRBD1 (6 bases). The ends were cut back, 3 bases at V and 0 bases at J, with 8 bases in the middle. The CDR3 has 14 amino acids. Germline values: CDR1 SGHAT, CDR2 FQNNGV. The CDR3 DNA reads TGTGCCAGCAGCTTGGGGGCCATGAACACTGAAGCTTTCTTT. Its protein product is CASSLGAMNTEAFF.

The sample holds a few counts of this clone. Here the CDR3 DNA reads TGTGCCAGCAGCCCGGGTGGCCGGTATAGCACAGATACGCAGTATTTT. Residues: CASSPGGRYSTDTQYF. The V gene is TRBV7-9, the J gene TRBJ2-3; no reliable D call. Germline assignment: CDR1 SEHNR and CDR2 FQNEAQ (reference sequence). CDR3 length: 16 residues. V gave up 5 bases and J gave up 0 bases, with 15 bases separating them. The full variable domain, its missing parts supplied by reference TRBV7-9 and TRBJ2-3, is DTGVSQNPRHKITKRGQNVTFRCDPISEHNRLYWYRQTLGQGPEFLTYFQNEAQLEKSRLLSDRFSAERPKGSFSTLEIQRTEQGDSAMYLCASSPGGRYSTDTQYFGPGTRLTVL.

The count of this clone is one. The rearrangement links TRBV29-1 to TRBJ1-2; weak D call: TRBD1 (5 bases). The CDR3 contains 13 residues. V was shortened by 2 bases and J by 8 bases, with 15 bases between the two germline ends. Germline V gene data show CDR1 as SQVTM and CDR2 as ANQGSEA. CDR3 sequence: CSVETHGGGGYTF. The CDR3 bases are TGCAGCGTTGAAACTCACGGGGGAGGCGGCTACACCTTC.

This chain connects TRBV27 to TRBJ2-2, with TRBD2 identical over 11 bases. This CDR3 has 17 residues. Germline trimming cut 2 bases from V and 4 bases from J; bases unmatched to any gene: 6. CDR1 and CDR2 (germline): MNHEY, SMNVEV (reference sequence). CDR3 sequence reads: CASSLTPGLAATGELFF. CDR3 bases: TGTGCCAGCAGTTTAACCCCGGGACTAGCGGCCACCGGGGAGCTGTTTTTT.

This clone has a handful of counts. The chain joins TRBV30 to TRBJ1-1, with 10 bases fitting TRBD1. The V and J ends lost 6 bases and 7 bases, in that order; junction bases with no gene match: 5. Per the germline V gene, CDR1 is GTSNPN and CDR2 is SVGIG (reference sequence). CDR3 length: 12 amino acids. In nucleotides, the CDR3 is TGTGCCTGCCAGACAGGGGGCAGTGAAGCTTTCTTT. Protein sequence: CACQTGGSEAFF.

The CDR3 nucleotides are TGTGCCAGTAGGCAGGGGGGCGCAGTGGGCACTGAAGCTTTCTTT. Residues: CASRQGGAVGTEAFF. V gene TRBV19 combines with J gene TRBJ1-1; 7 nucleotides agree with TRBD1. CDR1 is LNHDA and CDR2 is SQIVND in the germline V gene (reference sequence). With V trimmed by 6 bases and J by 4 bases, 11 bases remained unmatched. This CDR3 has 15 amino acids. Together with reference TRBV19 and TRBJ1-1, the CDR3 gives the full variable domain: DGGITQSPKYLFRKEGQNVTLSCEQNLNHDAMYWYRQDPGQGLRLIYYSQIVNDFQKGDIAEGYSVSREKKESFPLTVTSAQKNPTAFYLCASRQGGAVGTEAFFGQGTRLTVV.

This clone has just a few counts. The V and J genes are TRBV27 and TRBJ2-7; 7 nucleotides agree with TRBD1. Germline CDR1 reads MNHEY; CDR2 reads SMNVEV (reference sequence). This CDR3 spans 12 amino acids. J gave up 4 bases and V 8 bases, and 5 bases lay outside the gene matches. The CDR3 DNA follows: TGTGCCAGCTGGGACAGACCTTACGAGCAGTACTTC. This encodes CASWDRPYEQYF.

The chain is built from TRBV30 and TRBJ2-7; D is perhaps TRBD2 (6 bases). CDR1 is GTSNPN, CDR2 SVGIG, per germline (reference sequence). The V end lost 1 base, the J end lost 2 bases, and 12 bases lay between the germline ends. This CDR3 has 14 residues. In DNA form, the CDR3 reads TGTGCCTGGAGTGGCGGGACGGCTCCCTACGAGCAGTACTTC. Its protein product is CAWSGGTAPYEQYF.

In its sample, this clone was seen a few times. V is TRBV7-9 and J is TRBJ2-1, with D unresolved. Germline CDR1 is SEHNR and CDR2 is FQNEAQ (reference sequence). The CDR3 is 15 amino acids. V dropped 2 bases and J dropped 3 bases, with 11 bases sitting between them. CDR3 sequence: CASSLFLGSYNEQFF. The DNA for the CDR3 is TGTGCCAGCAGCTTATTCCTAGGAAGCTACAATGAGCAGTTCTTC.

This clone occurred a few times. The gene calls are TRBV29-1 and TRBJ1-1; weak D call: TRBD1 (6 bases). This CDR3 is built from 13 residues. The V end lost 4 bases, the J end lost 2 bases, and 11 bases lay between the germline ends. Germline V CDR1 and CDR2: SQVTM, ANQGSEA. CDR3 sequence (DNA): TGCAGCGTTGGCTCGACAGGTAACACTGAAGCTTTCTTT. Its translation is CSVGSTGNTEAFF.

This rearrangement joins TRBV27 to TRBJ2-1, with D possibly being TRBD1 (5 bases). Germline CDR1 and CDR2: MNHEY and SMNVEV (reference sequence). This CDR3 is built from 13 residues. Trimming took off 11 bases at V and 9 bases at J, with 20 bases between the two ends. CDR3 DNA: TGTGCCTCCCAACCAGGGCAGCTAAGTGAGCAGTTCTTC. This translates into CASQPGQLSEQFF.

This chain uses TRBV11-2 with TRBJ2-1; 9 nucleotides agree with TRBD2. The ends lost 5 bases at V and 7 bases at J; junction bases unmatched: 9. CDR1 is SGHAT, CDR2 FQNNGV, per germline. There are 15 residues in the CDR3. CDR3 amino acids: CASSPVSGSANEQFF. The CDR3 region has the DNA TGTGCCAGCAGCCCTGTTAGCGGGAGTGCGAATGAGCAGTTCTTC.

Worth noting for this clone: A read error may produce the germline difference seen at one junction end. The chain combines TRBV4-1 with TRBJ2-1; 10 bases are a match to TRBD2. This CDR3 region has 18 residues. Germline V gene sequence: CDR1 MGHRA, CDR2 YSYEKL. The CDR3 sequence: CASSQDLLAGATYNGQFF. The CDR3 coding sequence is TGCGCCAGCAGCCAAGATCTCCTAGCGGGGGCTACCTACAATGGGCAGTTCTTC.

The chain couples TRBV5-1 to TRBJ2-1; 9 nucleotides match TRBD1. There are 16 residues in the CDR3. J gave up 3 bases and V 0 bases, and 4 bases lay outside the gene matches. Per germline, CDR1 SGHRS and CDR2 YFSETQ. The CDR3 protein is CASSLDTGGSYNEQFF. As DNA, the CDR3 is TGCGCCAGCAGCTTGGATACAGGGGGCAGCTACAATGAGCAGTTCTTC.

V gene TRBV28 combines with J gene TRBJ1-5; 11 nucleotides line up with TRBD1. This CDR3 has 16 amino acids. The V and J ends lost 5 bases and 6 bases, in that order; junction bases with no gene match: 9. The V gene's germline CDR1 is MDHEN and CDR2 SYDVKM. CDR3 in amino acids: CASSLDRGLHSQPQHF. The CDR3 DNA follows: TGTGCCAGCAGTCTGGACAGGGGGCTACATAGTCAGCCCCAGCATTTT. Filled out from reference TRBV28 and TRBJ1-5, the complete variable domain reads DVKVTQSSRYLVKRTGEKVFLECVQDMDHENMFWYRQDPGLGLRLIYFSYDVKMKEKGDIPEGYSVSREKKERFSLILESASTNQTSMYLCASSLDRGLHSQPQHFGDGTRLSIL.